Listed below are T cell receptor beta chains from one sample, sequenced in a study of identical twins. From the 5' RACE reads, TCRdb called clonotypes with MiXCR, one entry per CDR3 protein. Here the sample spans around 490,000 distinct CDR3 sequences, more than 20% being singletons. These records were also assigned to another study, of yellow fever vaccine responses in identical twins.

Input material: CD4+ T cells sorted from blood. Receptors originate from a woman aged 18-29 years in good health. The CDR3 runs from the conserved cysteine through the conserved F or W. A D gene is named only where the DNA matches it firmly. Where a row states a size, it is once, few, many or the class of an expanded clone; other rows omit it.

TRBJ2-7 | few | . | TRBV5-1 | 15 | CASSELVGRSYEQYF | TGCGCCAGCAGCGAGCTGGTCGGTCGATCCTACGAGCAGTACTTC
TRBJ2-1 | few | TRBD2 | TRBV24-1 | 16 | CATSDFTSGSYNEQFF | TGTGCCACCAGTGATTTTACCAGCGGGAGTTACAATGAGCAGTTCTTC
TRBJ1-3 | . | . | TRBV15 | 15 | CATSGGIFRGNTIYF | TGTGCCACCAGCGGAGGGATTTTTCGAGGAAACACCATATATTTT
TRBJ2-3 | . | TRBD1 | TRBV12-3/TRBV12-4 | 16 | CASSQDRGWGTDTQYF | TGTGCCAGCAGCCAAGACAGGGGATGGGGCACAGATACGCAGTATTTT
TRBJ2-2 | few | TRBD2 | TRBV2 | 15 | CASSGGLAGGGELFF | TGTGCCAGCAGCGGGGGACTAGCGGGAGGCGGGGAGCTGTTTTTT
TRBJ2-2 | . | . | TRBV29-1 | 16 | CSVTVGAGKNTGELFF | TGCAGCGTTACCGTGGGGGCGGGAAAGAACACCGGGGAGCTGTTTTTT
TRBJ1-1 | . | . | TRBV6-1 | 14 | CASWGRPSNTEAFF | TGTGCCAGCTGGGGACGGCCATCGAACACTGAAGCTTTCTTT
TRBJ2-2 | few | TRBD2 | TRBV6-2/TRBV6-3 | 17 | CASSYEAGGTNSGELFF | TGTGCCAGCAGTTATGAGGCGGGGGGTACGAACTCCGGGGAGCTGTTTTTT
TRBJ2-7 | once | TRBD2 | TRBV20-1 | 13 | CSASTSGPYEQYF | TGCAGTGCTAGTACTAGCGGTCCCTACGAGCAGTACTTC
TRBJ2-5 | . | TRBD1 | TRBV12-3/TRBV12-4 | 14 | CASSPTGGSETQYF | TGTGCCAGCAGCCCGACAGGGGGCAGCGAGACCCAGTACTTC
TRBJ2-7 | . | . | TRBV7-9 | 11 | CASSAYNEQYF | TGTGCCAGCAGCGCCTACAACGAGCAGTACTTC
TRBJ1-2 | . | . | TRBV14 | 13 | CASSLQFNYGYTF | TGTGCCAGCAGCCTACAGTTTAACTATGGCTACACCTTC
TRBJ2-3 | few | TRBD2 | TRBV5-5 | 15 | CASTPRPGRVDTQYF | TGTGCCAGCACCCCCCGCCCGGGGAGGGTAGATACGCAGTATTTT
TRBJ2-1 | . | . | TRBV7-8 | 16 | CASTGGGKSSYNEQFF | TGTGCCAGCACCGGGGGCGGGAAGAGCTCCTACAATGAGCAGTTCTTC
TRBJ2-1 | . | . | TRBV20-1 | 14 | CSANPGTSGNEQFF | TGCAGTGCTAACCCAGGGACCTCTGGCAATGAGCAGTTCTTC
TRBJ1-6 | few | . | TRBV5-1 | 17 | CASSKLDGTSDNSPLHF | TGCGCCAGCAGCAAACTAGATGGGACATCAGACAATTCACCCCTCCACTTT
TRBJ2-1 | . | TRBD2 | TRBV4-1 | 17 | CASSQEKWAGGYNEQFF | TGCGCCAGCAGCCAAGAAAAGTGGGCGGGAGGATACAATGAGCAGTTCTTC
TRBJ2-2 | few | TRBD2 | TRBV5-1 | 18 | CASSLKLAGNLNTGELFF | TGCGCCAGCAGCTTGAAACTAGCGGGAAACCTGAACACCGGGGAGCTGTTTTTT
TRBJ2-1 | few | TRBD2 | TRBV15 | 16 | CATSIIGGRNYNEQFF | TGTGCCACCAGCATTATCGGCGGGAGAAATTACAATGAGCAGTTCTTC
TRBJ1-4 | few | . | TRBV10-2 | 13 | CASSPQDNEKLFF | TGCGCCAGCAGTCCGCAGGATAATGAAAAACTGTTTTTT
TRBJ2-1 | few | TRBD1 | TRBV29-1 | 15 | CSVVTGTGVYNEQFF | TGCAGCGTTGTCACCGGGACAGGGGTCTACAATGAGCAGTTCTTC
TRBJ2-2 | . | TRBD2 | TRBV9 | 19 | CASSDPMREGLLDTGELFF | TGTGCCAGCAGCGATCCTATGCGGGAGGGCCTCCTCGACACCGGGGAGCTGTTTTTT
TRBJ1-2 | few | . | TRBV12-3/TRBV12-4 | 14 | CASSFGTELYGYTF | TGTGCCAGCAGTTTCGGCACCGAGCTCTATGGCTACACCTTC
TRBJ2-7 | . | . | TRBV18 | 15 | CASSPLEGLGSEQYF | TGTGCCAGCTCACCTCTCGAGGGATTGGGATCCGAGCAGTACTTC
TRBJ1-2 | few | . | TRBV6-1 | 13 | CASSHEQGYGYTF | TGTGCCAGCAGCCATGAACAGGGCTATGGCTACACCTTC
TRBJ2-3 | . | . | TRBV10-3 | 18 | CAISESEWGGGPWDTQYF | TGTGCCATCAGTGAGTCGGAGTGGGGAGGCGGCCCCTGGGATACGCAGTATTTT
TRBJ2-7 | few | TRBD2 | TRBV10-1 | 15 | CATSKPGAGAYEQYF | TGCGCCACTAGCAAACCGGGAGCGGGAGCCTACGAGCAGTACTTC
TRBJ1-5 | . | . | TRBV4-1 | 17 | CASSPTGVGASNQPQHF | TGCGCCAGCAGCCCCACCGGCGTGGGGGCGAGCAATCAGCCCCAGCATTTT
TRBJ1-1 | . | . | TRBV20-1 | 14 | CSARPGGAVTEAFF | TGCAGTGCCCGACCGGGGGGCGCGGTCACTGAAGCTTTCTTT
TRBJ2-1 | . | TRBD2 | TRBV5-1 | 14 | CASSARLAVNEQFF | TGCGCCAGCAGCGCTAGACTAGCGGTTAATGAGCAGTTCTTC
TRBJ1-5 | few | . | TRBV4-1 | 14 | CASSQDGGNQPQHF | TGCGCCAGCAGCCAAGATGGGGGGAATCAGCCCCAGCATTTT
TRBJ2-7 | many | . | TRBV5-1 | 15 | CASTLAGQAGYEQYF | TGCGCCAGCACTCTAGCGGGACAGGCAGGCTACGAGCAGTACTTC
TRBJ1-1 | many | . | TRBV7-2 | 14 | CASSQRITGTQAFF | TGTGCCAGCAGCCAAAGGATAACCGGGACACAGGCTTTCTTT
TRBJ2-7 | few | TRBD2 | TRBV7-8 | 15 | CASSLGRTSGYEQYF | TGTGCCAGCAGCTTAGGGCGGACTAGCGGATACGAGCAGTACTTC
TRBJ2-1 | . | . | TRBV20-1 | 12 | CSAKRVYNEQFF | TGCAGTGCCAAGAGGGTTTACAATGAGCAGTTCTTC
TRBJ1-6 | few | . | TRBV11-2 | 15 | CASSSRAGGDSPLHF | TGTGCCAGCAGCTCAAGGGCTGGGGGCGATTCACCCCTCCACTTT
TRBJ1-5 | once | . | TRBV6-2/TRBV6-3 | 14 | CASSLRVENQPQHF | TGTGCCAGCAGTTTGAGGGTCGAGAATCAGCCCCAGCATTTT
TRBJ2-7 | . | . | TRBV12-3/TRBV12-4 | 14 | CASSLALGAYEQYF | TGTGCCAGCAGTTTAGCCCTAGGGGCCTACGAGCAGTACTTC
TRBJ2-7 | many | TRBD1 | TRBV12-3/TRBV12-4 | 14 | CASSPRQGSYEQYF | TGTGCCAGCAGTCCGAGACAGGGATCCTACGAGCAGTACTTC
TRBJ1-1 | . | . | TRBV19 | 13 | CASTLQGPAEAFF | TGTGCCAGTACCCTTCAGGGTCCCGCTGAAGCTTTCTTT
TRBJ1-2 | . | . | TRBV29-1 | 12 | CSALDRNYGYTF | TGCAGCGCCCTCGACAGGAACTATGGCTACACCTTC
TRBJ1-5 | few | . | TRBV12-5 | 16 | CASGPDLAALNQPQHF | TGTGCTAGTGGTCCCGATCTGGCAGCGCTCAATCAGCCCCAGCATTTT
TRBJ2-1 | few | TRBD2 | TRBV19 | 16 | CATKRGSGSGYDEQFF | TGTGCCACCAAACGTGGCAGCGGGAGTGGCTACGATGAGCAGTTCTTC
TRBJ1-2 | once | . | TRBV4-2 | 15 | CASSQDGWQEHGYTF | TGTGCCAGCAGCCAAGATGGGTGGCAGGAGCACGGCTACACCTTC
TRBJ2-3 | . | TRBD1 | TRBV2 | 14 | CASGLWTGGGTQYF | TGTGCCAGCGGGCTCTGGACAGGGGGCGGCACGCAGTATTTT
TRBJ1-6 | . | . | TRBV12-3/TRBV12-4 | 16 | CASSFGVGQGGSPLHF | TGTGCCAGCAGTTTCGGTGTTGGGCAGGGTGGATCACCCCTCCACTTT